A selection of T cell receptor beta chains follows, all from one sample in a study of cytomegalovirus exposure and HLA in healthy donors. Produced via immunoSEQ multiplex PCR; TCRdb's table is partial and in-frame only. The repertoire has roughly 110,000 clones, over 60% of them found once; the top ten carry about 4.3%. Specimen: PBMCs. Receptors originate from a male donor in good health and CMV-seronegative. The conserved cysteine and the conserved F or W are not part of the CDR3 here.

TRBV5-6 ASSVREAGLHGYT
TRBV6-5 ASSFGTGGADGYT
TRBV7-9 ASSLGQGPTYEQY
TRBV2 ASSGTGSHNEQF
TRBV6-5 ASSNSGQRNTGELF
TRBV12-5 ASGSESARNEQF
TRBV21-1 ASTTTRLSRIHTDTQY
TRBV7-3 ASSETTGPGELF
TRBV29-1 SVEGIGGDTQY
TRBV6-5 ASSLAGELRNIQY
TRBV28 ASSFKGGRGYNEQF
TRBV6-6 ASSYSRGKQGDEQF
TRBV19 ASSMMRVAEAF
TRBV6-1 ASRGQGWIEKLF
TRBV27 VSSKGGTGSYEQY